The 13 T cell receptor beta chains below were found in one sample sequenced in a study of somatic mutations in cytotoxic T cells in rheumatoid arthritis. Clones were sequenced by immunoSEQ multiplex PCR, and TCRdb holds only the in-frame ones, with some missing. Of about 15,000 clones listed, over 60% are singletons. Material for sequencing was CD8+ T cells sorted from blood. The receptors derive from an adult with rheumatoid arthritis.

V gene TRBV6-5 combines with J gene TRBJ2-7; 7 bases are a match to TRBD1. Germline CDR1 is MNHEY and CDR2 is SVGAGI. The CDR3 totals 12 residues. Trimming took 6 bases from V and 7 from J; bases not matched to a gene: 6. In DNA, the CDR3 is TGTGCCAGCAGGGGGACAGCCTTGGAGCAGTACTTC. Translating it yields CASRGTALEQYF.

The chain couples TRBV7-2 to TRBJ2-7; D is ambiguous. This CDR3 has 14 residues. V lost 0 bases to trimming and J lost 1 base, with 7 bases between them. Looked up from germline, CDR1 is SGHTA and CDR2 is FQGNSA. DNA for the CDR3: TGTGCCAGCAGCTTAGCGGGCAAGTCCTACGAGCAGTACTTC. It codes for CASSLAGKSYEQYF.

The rearrangement joins TRBV21-1 to TRBJ1-5; TRBD1 is the table's D call, not checked against the DNA. TRBV21-1 is a documented pseudogene. There are 13 residues in the CDR3. In DNA, the CDR3 is TGTGCCAGCAGCAAAAAGGGGGTACAGCCCCAGCATTTT. Translation gives CASSKKGVQPQHF.

The chain links TRBV4-1 to TRBJ1-2; 10 nucleotides match TRBD1. Trimming removed 2 bases from V and 6 bases from J; junction bases left unmatched: 6. Germline-derived CDR1 and CDR2 are MGHRA and YSYEKL. This CDR3 is built from 15 residues. The CDR3: CASSQPGQGNHGYTF. The CDR3 DNA reads as TGCGCCAGCAGCCAACCGGGACAGGGGAATCATGGCTACACCTTC.

This clone was found once. The chain recombines TRBV6-5 with TRBJ2-5; D remains ambiguous. The CDR3 runs to 14 residues. The germline V and J ends were trimmed by 2 bases and 5 bases, with 12 bases remaining between them. Looked up from germline, CDR1 is MNHEY and CDR2 is SVGAGI. CDR3 protein: CASSYGQAQETQYF. In nucleotides, the CDR3 is TGTGCCAGCAGTTACGGGCAGGCTCAGGAGACCCAGTACTTC.

This clone was counted a few times. The chain combines TRBV5-6 with TRBJ1-4, with a possible D match to TRBD1 (5 bases). Germline V lookup: CDR1 SGHDT, CDR2 YYEEEE. The CDR3 loop spans 17 amino acids. V was shortened by 5 bases and J by 6 bases, with 23 bases between the two germline ends. CDR3 DNA sequence: TGTGCCAGCAGTCACCAATTAGGGACCCTCGATCATGAAAAACTGTTTTTT. This encodes CASSHQLGTLDHEKLFF.

The rearrangement uses TRBV9 and TRBJ2-7; possible D gene TRBD1, 6 bases. Germline CDR1 reads SGDLS; CDR2 reads YYNGEE. The CDR3 covers 14 residues. V gave up 0 bases and J gave up 6 bases, with 13 bases separating them. The CDR3 coding sequence is TGTGCCAGCAGCGTAGGGGGGCCGGGGCTCGAGCAGTACTTC. Translated: CASSVGGPGLEQYF.

DNA for the CDR3: TGTGCCAGCAGCTCGGGACTAGCGGGGGCGGGCACCGGGGAGCTGTTTTTT. Residues: CASSSGLAGAGTGELFF. The chain employs TRBV5-4 and TRBJ2-2; the match to TRBD2 covers 14 bases. This CDR3 has 17 residues. V was clipped by 3 bases and J by 4 bases; unmatched bases: 5. CDR1 SGHNT and CDR2 YYREEE come from the germline V gene (reference sequence). Complete variable domain (other parts from reference TRBV5-4 and TRBJ2-2): ETGVTQSPTHLIKTRGQQVTLRCSSQSGHNTVSWYQQALGQGPQFIFQYYREEENGRGNFPPRFSGLQFPNYSSELNVNALELDDSALYLCASSSGLAGAGTGELFFGEGSRLTVL.

The chain is built from TRBV10-3 and TRBJ2-7, with D possibly matching TRBD2 (6 bases). The CDR3 has 12 amino acids. Between the trimmed V and J ends, which lost 4 bases and 2 bases, there was a span of 6 bases. Germline V gives CDR1 ENHRY, CDR2 SYGVKD. The CDR3: CAISAGAYEQYF. The CDR3, as DNA: TGTGCCATCAGTGCGGGGGCCTACGAGCAGTACTTC.

The genes are TRBV27 and TRBJ1-5, with TRBD1 matching over 11 bases. The CDR3 is 15 amino acids. Losses at the gene ends were 3 bases for V and 5 bases for J; bases not matched to a gene: 3. Germline lookup yields CDR1 MNHEY and CDR2 SMNVEV (reference sequence). CDR3 bases: TGTGCCAGCAGTTTGGGACAGGGGGTTTATCAGCCCCAGCATTTT. This translates into CASSLGQGVYQPQHF.

The chain is built from TRBV27 and TRBJ1-2, with 7 bases aligning to TRBD1. This CDR3 spans 14 amino acids. Germline V gene sequence: CDR1 MNHEY, CDR2 SMNVEV (reference sequence). V lost 4 bases, J lost 7 bases, and 9 bases stayed unmatched. The CDR3 here is CASSSDRDQSGYTF. CDR3 in DNA: TGTGCCAGCAGTTCAGACAGGGATCAGAGTGGCTACACCTTC.

This clone was counted a single time. This sample includes further DNA sequences coding for the same CDR3. This chain joins TRBV4-2 and TRBJ2-7, with 8 positions matching TRBD1. Trimming removed 3 bases from V and 0 bases from J; junction bases left unmatched: 7. In germline, CDR1 is LGHNA, CDR2 YNFKEQ. The CDR3 totals 16 residues. This CDR3 is CASSQEQGVPSYEQYF. The CDR3 bases are TGTGCCAGCAGCCAGGAACAGGGGGTCCCCTCCTACGAGCAGTACTTC.

A few counts support this clone. This chain connects TRBV5-1 to TRBJ2-7, with D tentatively TRBD1 or TRBD2 (5 bases each). There are 13 residues in the CDR3. The V and J ends lost 2 bases and 3 bases respectively, with 9 bases between them. Germline V lookup: CDR1 SGHRS, CDR2 YFSETQ. CDR3 in amino acids: CASSLLGDYEQYF. In DNA form, the CDR3 reads TGCGCCAGCAGCTTACTAGGGGACTACGAGCAGTACTTC.